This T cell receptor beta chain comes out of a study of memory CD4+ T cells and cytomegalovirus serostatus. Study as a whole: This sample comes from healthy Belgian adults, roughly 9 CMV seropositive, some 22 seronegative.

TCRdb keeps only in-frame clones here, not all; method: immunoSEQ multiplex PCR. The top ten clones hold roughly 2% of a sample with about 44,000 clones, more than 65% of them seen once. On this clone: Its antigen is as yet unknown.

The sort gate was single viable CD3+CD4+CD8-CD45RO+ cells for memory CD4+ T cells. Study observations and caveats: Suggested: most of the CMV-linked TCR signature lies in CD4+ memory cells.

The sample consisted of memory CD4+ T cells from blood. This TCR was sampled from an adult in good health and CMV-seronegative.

The CDR3 nucleotides read TGTGCCAGCTCACCACCGGGCAGGGGTCGGGGCACTGAAGCTTTCTTT. Amino acids: CASSPPGRGRGTEAFF. The genes are TRBV18 and TRBJ1-1, with D tentatively TRBD1 (6 bases). CDR3 length: 16 residues. In germline, CDR1 is KGHSH, CDR2 LQKENI. V was clipped by 0 bases and J by 4 bases, with 15 bases between them.